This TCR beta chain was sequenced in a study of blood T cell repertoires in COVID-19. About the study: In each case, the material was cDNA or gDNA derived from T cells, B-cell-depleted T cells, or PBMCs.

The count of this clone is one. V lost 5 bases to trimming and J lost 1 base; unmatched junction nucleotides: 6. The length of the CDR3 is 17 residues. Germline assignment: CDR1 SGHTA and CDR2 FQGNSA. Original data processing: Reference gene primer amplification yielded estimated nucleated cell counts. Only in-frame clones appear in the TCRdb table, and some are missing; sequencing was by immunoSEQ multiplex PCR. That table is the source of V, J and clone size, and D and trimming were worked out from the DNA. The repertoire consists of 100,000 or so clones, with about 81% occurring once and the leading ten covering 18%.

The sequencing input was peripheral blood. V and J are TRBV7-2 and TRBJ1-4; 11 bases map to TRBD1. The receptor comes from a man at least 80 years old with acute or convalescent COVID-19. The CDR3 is CASSPPGTGGTNEKLFF. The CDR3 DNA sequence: TGTGCCAGCAGCCCCCCTGGGACAGGGGGAACTAATGAAAAACTGTTTTTT.